The source of this TCR beta chain is a study of blood T cell repertoires in COVID-19. Overall study: The study drew acute and convalescent COVID-19 samples from the United States, Italy and Spain. T cells, B-cell-depleted T cells, or PBMCs provided the cDNA or gDNA that served as material.

Germline V gene data show CDR1 as MNHEY and CDR2 as SVGAGI. The trim removed 5 bases at V and 7 bases at J, leaving 7 bases unmatched. The CDR3 runs to 15 residues. Participants were aged about 18 to 90 years from around 26 US areas. Participants were placed into cohorts based on the clinical history they reported. Profiled with immunoSEQ multiplex PCR; TCRdb holds only in-frame clones, not every one. The sample has approximately 290,000 clones, 80% to 95% seen once; the top ten hold 0.9% to 1.2%. The sequencing sample was made of PBMCs or T cells enriched from blood (not recorded which). The TCR was taken from a woman in her twenties or thirties who had recovered from COVID-19. The V gene is TRBV6-5, the J gene TRBJ2-1, with 11 positions matching TRBD2. CDR3 bases: TGTGCCAGCAGTCCGACTAGCGGGACGCTGAATGAGCAGTTCTTC. Amino acids: CASSPTSGTLNEQFF.